This T cell receptor beta chain was profiled in a study of OX40 agonist ivuxolimab in advanced cancers. About the research overall: The dose-escalation cohort was just under 85% male, with a mean age of about 56 years, ranging about 23 to 79. Study-level points and caveats: Among patients with partial responses at 0.1-3.0 mg/kg, clonal expansion was among the lowest. There was clonal expansion of CD4+ and CD8+ blood T cells by week 6 at 0.1 to 3.0 mg/kg. Expanded clones tended on average to be more numerous among CD8+ T cells than CD4+.

The CDR3 loop spans 14 amino acids. The junction had 1 base not matched to a gene; V was cut back by 5 bases and J by 0 bases. CDR1 is MNHEY and CDR2 is SVGAGI in the germline V gene. In the case of this clone: What it binds is unknown.

The method was immunoSEQ multiplex PCR; TCRdb's version includes in-frame clones alone and lacks a portion of them. The repertoire holds 45,000 to 70,000 clones, roughly 90% seen once, with 6.9% in the top ten. The sequences come from CD4+ or CD8+ T cells sorted from blood, collected in a trial of the OX40 agonist ivuxolimab. V usage is TRBV6-5 and J usage is TRBJ2-7, with 10 bases aligning to TRBD2. This TCR derives from an adult with an advanced solid tumor such as melanoma, head and neck, liver or kidney cancer. The CDR3 region has the DNA TGTGCCAGCAGTCGGACTAGCGGCTCCTACGAGCAGTACTTC. Protein sequence: CASSRTSGSYEQYF.